This section outlines one T cell receptor beta chain sequence together with its context. The antigen remains undetermined. The germline and genes are mouse ones. The read falls 4 residues short of the CDR3 end, and the missing part is taken from the germline J gene. Distinct nucleotide sequences in the sample also encode this CDR3. TCR sequencing used cDNA made by reverse transcription of extracted RNA. Data came from immunoSEQ multiplex PCR; TCRdb stores just in-frame clones and leaves some out. This table holds more than 250,000 clones with no singletons; the top ten claim 1.2%. V was trimmed by 3 bases and J by 0 bases, leaving 8 bases between them. The CDR3 runs to 14 residues. Germline V lookup: CDR1 FNHDT, CDR2 SITEND (reference sequence). This sample was taken from a study of CD8+ T cells in alopecia areata. Study at large: Grafting placed skin from roughly 6-12-month-old C3H/HeJ donors with spontaneous alopecia onto roughly 7-10-week-old female C3H/HeJ mice.

Study-level results: Whereas mice showed it more clearly, TCR sharing across patients was murkier, possibly because of HLA.

The study sorted pooled cutaneous lymph node cells by CD4, CD8alpha, NKG2D, NKG2ACE and other markers. Input material: CD4+ T cells sorted from a lymph node. The J gene is TRBJ2-3, the V gene TRBV19; weak D call: TRBD2 (7 bases). This receptor was identified in a C3H/HeJ mouse with alopecia areata. For the strain, the MHC haplotype given is H2-k. Incomplete CDR3 DNA: TGTGCCAGCAGTAGGGGGGCGAGTGCAGAA. Its translation is CASSRGASAE. The full-length CDR3 reads as CASSRGASAETLYF.